Below, 27 T cell receptor beta chains from the same sample are listed, as sequenced in a study of beta chain features in type 1 diabetes. Findings and limits, study-wide: All four CD4+ subsets of Type 1 diabetes patients contained TCRB CDR3s that were moderately but significantly shorter.

No cognate antigen is known for these TCRs. The sequenced template was cDNA made from the entire isolated RNA. Clones were read by immunoSEQ multiplex PCR, and TCRdb kept only the in-frame ones, dropping some. The data show some 200,000 clones, around 16% seen once. Material: naive CD4+ T cells from blood. Receptor source: a man aged 30 to 45 with type 1 diabetes.

This clone was counted only a few times. V and J are TRBV29-1 and TRBJ2-3; D is ambiguous. Germline CDR1 reads SQVTM; CDR2 reads ANQGSEA. This CDR3 contains 13 residues. The germline V and J ends were trimmed by 4 bases and 5 bases, with 13 bases remaining between them. The CDR3 sequence is CSVVARLIDTQYF. For the CDR3, the DNA is TGCAGCGTTGTAGCTCGCCTGATAGATACGCAGTATTTT.

This clone has a handful of counts. The chain recombines TRBV10-3 with TRBJ2-3; TRBD2 aligns across 7 bases. This CDR3 spans 15 amino acids. Germline V gene data show CDR1 as ENHRY and CDR2 as SYGVKD. The trim removed 6 bases at V and 3 bases at J, leaving 9 bases unmatched. CDR3 DNA sequence: TGTGCCATCAGACCAGGACTAGAAGGAACAGATACGCAGTATTTT. Amino acid sequence: CAIRPGLEGTDTQYF.

The chain recombines TRBV28 with TRBJ2-3, with D perhaps TRBD2 (6 bases). With 6 bases removed from V and 5 bases from J, the gap between germline ends came to 12 bases. Looked up from germline, CDR1 is MDHEN and CDR2 is SYDVKM. This CDR3 has 13 amino acids. In DNA, the CDR3 is TGTGCCAGCAGGGGGAGGTTTCGAGATACGCAGTATTTT. Its protein product is CASRGRFRDTQYF.

Only a few counts were recorded for this clone. V usage is TRBV7-2 and J usage is TRBJ2-7; a weak D match, TRBD2 (6 bases). Germline assignment: CDR1 SGHTA and CDR2 FQGNSA. Trimming removed 5 bases from V and 2 bases from J, with 13 bases in between. This CDR3 contains 14 residues. Here the CDR3 DNA reads TGTGCCAGCAGCCCCACTAAGCGGGCCTACGAGCAGTACTTC. Translation gives CASSPTKRAYEQYF. The full variable domain, rest sourced from reference TRBV7-2 and TRBJ2-7, is GAGVSQSPSNKVTEKGKDVELRCDPISGHTALYWYRQSLGQGLEFLIYFQGNSAPDKSGLPSDRFSAERTGGSVSTLTIQRTQQEDSAVYLCASSPTKRAYEQYFGPGTRLTVT.

This clone was detected a few times. The chain links TRBV4-1 to TRBJ2-7; a weak D match, TRBD1 (6 bases). Germline values: CDR1 MGHRA, CDR2 YSYEKL. CDR3 length: 16 amino acids. V lost 4 bases and J lost 4, with 20 bases in between. CDR3: CASSRSQGTFFYEQYF. CDR3 DNA sequence: TGCGCCAGCAGCCGATCACAGGGAACGTTTTTTTACGAGCAGTACTTC.

This clone appeared a few times. The V gene is TRBV28, the J gene TRBJ2-6, with D tentatively TRBD1 (6 bases). Germline loops: CDR1 MDHEN, CDR2 SYDVKM. The CDR3 runs to 17 residues. V lost 3 bases and J 2 bases, leaving 14 bases between the germline ends. The CDR3 loop reads CASSFRGAWAGANVLTF. In DNA form, the CDR3 reads TGTGCCAGCAGTTTCAGGGGCGCTTGGGCTGGGGCCAACGTCCTGACTTTC.

This sequence joins TRBV5-1 and TRBJ2-1, with TRBD2 matching over 8 bases. There are 17 residues in the CDR3. The ends lost 3 bases at V and 0 bases at J; junction bases unmatched: 8. Germline-derived CDR1 and CDR2 are SGHRS and YFSETQ. CDR3 region: CASSSSPSGGSYNEQFF. CDR3 bases: TGCGCCAGCAGCTCGAGCCCGAGCGGGGGCTCCTACAATGAGCAGTTCTTC.

This clone occurred a few times. The rearrangement uses TRBV2 and TRBJ2-5; D is possibly TRBD2 (5 bases). V was trimmed by 2 bases and J by 3 bases, leaving 13 bases between them. The CDR3 loop spans 15 amino acids. Germline assignment: CDR1 SNHLY and CDR2 FYNNEI. The CDR3 protein is CASSENGLAEETQYF. The CDR3 nucleotides are TGTGCCAGCAGTGAAAACGGGCTAGCTGAAGAGACCCAGTACTTC.

The chain employs TRBV19 and TRBJ2-4; the D is unclear. The CDR3 totals 12 residues. The germline V gene has CDR1 LNHDA and CDR2 SQIVND (reference sequence). The germline V and J ends were trimmed by 7 bases and 13 bases, with 17 bases remaining between them. As DNA, the CDR3 is TGTGCCAGTACAACTCGAGGAGCAGGCCAGTACTTC. Protein product: CASTTRGAGQYF.

Only a few counts were recorded for this clone. The chain has TRBV28 and TRBJ2-7, with a tentative D call TRBD2 (5 bases). V was cut by 8 bases and J by 7 bases, with 21 bases left in between. This CDR3 comprises 14 residues. Per germline, CDR1 MDHEN and CDR2 SYDVKM. The CDR3, as DNA: TGTGCCAGCTTCAAGGCAGGAATAACGGGAGAGCAGTACTTC. Translated, it gives CASFKAGITGEQYF.

This clone was picked up a small number of times. The chain uses TRBV2 and TRBJ2-6, with a tentative D call TRBD2 (5 bases). Trimming cost V 8 bases and J 0 bases, with 8 bases left between them. The CDR3 is made up of 14 amino acids. Looked up from germline, CDR1 is SNHLY and CDR2 is FYNNEI. CDR3 DNA sequence: TGTGCCAGCCTGGAGGCCTCTGGGGCCAACGTCCTGACTTTC. It yields the protein CASLEASGANVLTF.

This clone has just a few counts. This chain uses TRBV30 with TRBJ2-3, with D possibly matching TRBD2 (6 bases). Germline lookup yields CDR1 GTSNPN and CDR2 SVGIG (reference sequence). This CDR3 has 14 amino acids. Trimming took off 3 bases at V and 2 bases at J, with 12 bases between the two ends. The CDR3 region is CAWSLGLNTDTQYF. CDR3 DNA sequence: TGTGCCTGGAGCCTGGGACTTAACACAGATACGCAGTATTTT.

V is TRBV7-2 and J is TRBJ2-7; 8 nucleotides align to TRBD2. Trimming took 7 bases from V and 6 from J; bases not matched to a gene: 14. This CDR3 spans 15 amino acids. Germline CDR1 and CDR2: SGHTA and FQGNSA. The CDR3, as DNA: TGTGCCAGCACCCCAGTCGCAGGGGCGGGGGGCGAGCAGTACTTC. As protein: CASTPVAGAGGEQYF.

V is TRBV2 and J is TRBJ2-7; no definite D call. The CDR3 runs to 15 residues. V was pared by 4 bases and J by 0 bases, with 13 bases between. The germline gives CDR1 SNHLY, CDR2 FYNNEI. For the CDR3, the DNA is TGTGCCAGCAGTGTACCTAAGTTTAGCTCCTACGAGCAGTACTTC. This gives the protein CASSVPKFSSYEQYF.

V usage is TRBV6-5 and J usage is TRBJ2-6, with D unresolved. Germline V gene data show CDR1 as MNHEY and CDR2 as SVGAGI. With 2 bases removed from V and 0 bases from J, the gap between germline ends came to 5 bases. The CDR3 consists of 15 residues. This CDR3 reads CASSYMSSGANVLTF. CDR3 sequence (DNA): TGTGCCAGCAGTTACATGAGCTCTGGGGCCAACGTCCTGACTTTC.

A few counts support this clone. The chain recombines TRBV6-1 with TRBJ1-4, with D hard to call. In germline, CDR1 is MNHNS, CDR2 SASEGT. Trimming pared 3 bases from V and 0 bases from J, leaving 5 bases between. CDR3 length equals 14 residues. CDR3: CASSESATNEKLFF. Written as DNA, the CDR3 is TGTGCCAGCAGTGAGTCGGCAACTAATGAAAAACTGTTTTTT.

This clone was seen only a few times. The gene calls are TRBV29-1 and TRBJ1-2, with 8 bases matching TRBD1. V lost 3 bases to trimming and J lost 3 bases; unmatched junction nucleotides: 0. The CDR3 totals 12 residues. Germline V gives CDR1 SQVTM, CDR2 ANQGSEA. The CDR3 DNA reads as TGCAGCGTTGAGGGACAGGACTATGGCTACACCTTC. Its translation is CSVEGQDYGYTF.

This chain's CDR3 is CASSFGGRGSYNEQFF. Here the CDR3 DNA reads TGTGCCAGCAGCTTTGGCGGGAGAGGGTCCTACAATGAGCAGTTCTTC. The chain employs TRBV5-4 and TRBJ2-1; TRBD2 aligns across 7 bases. The CDR3 sequence is 16 residues long. Germline lookup yields CDR1 SGHNT and CDR2 YYREEE (reference sequence). Germline trimming cut 2 bases from V and 1 base from J; bases unmatched to any gene: 6.

CDR3 bases: TGTGCCAGCAGCTCCCGACGCACCAGGGATCATGAGCAGTTCTTC. Protein product: CASSSRRTRDHEQFF. V and J are TRBV9 and TRBJ2-1; D might be TRBD1 (5 bases). The germline V gene has CDR1 SGDLS and CDR2 YYNGEE. The CDR3 runs 15 residues. V was trimmed by 4 bases and J by 8 bases, leaving 19 bases between them.

This clone was found a few times. The J gene is TRBJ1-1, the V gene TRBV30; D unclear. The CDR3 has 13 residues. V shed 0 bases and J shed 1 base, with 6 bases lying between them. Germline CDR1 is GTSNPN and CDR2 is SVGIG (reference sequence). The CDR3 spells CAWSVNRNTEAFF. CDR3 DNA: TGTGCCTGGAGTGTAAACAGGAACACTGAAGCTTTCTTT.

A few counts support this clone. The gene calls are TRBV5-1 and TRBJ2-5; D remains unclear. Germline-derived CDR1 and CDR2 are SGHRS and YFSETQ. Trimming cost V 0 bases and J 5 bases, with 14 bases left between them. This CDR3 comprises 15 residues. CDR3 nucleotide sequence: TGCGCCAGCAGCTTGGCACAGAGAACCGGTGAGACCCAGTACTTC. Translating it yields CASSLAQRTGETQYF.

V is TRBV2 and J is TRBJ2-3; D gene uncertain. Trimming left V 0 bases short and J 4 bases short, with 8 bases between. The germline V gene encodes CDR1 SNHLY and CDR2 FYNNEI. The length of the CDR3 is 14 residues. CDR3 region: CASSEALSSDTQYF. The DNA for the CDR3 is TGTGCCAGCAGTGAAGCGCTCTCGTCAGATACGCAGTATTTT.

This clone has only a few counts. The chain has TRBV7-2 and TRBJ2-2; D unclear. The CDR3 sequence is 13 residues long. CDR1 SGHTA and CDR2 FQGNSA come from the germline V gene. V lost 5 bases, J lost 3 bases, and 7 bases lay in between. This chain's CDR3 is CASSKVYTGELFF. The CDR3 nucleotides read TGTGCCAGCAGCAAAGTGTACACCGGGGAGCTGTTTTTT.

In its sample, this clone was seen a few times. This chain uses TRBV4-3 with TRBJ2-1, with unresolved D. CDR1 is LGHNA, CDR2 YSLEER, per germline. The CDR3 extends over 14 amino acids. V shed 0 bases and J shed 13 bases, with 16 bases lying between them. The CDR3 DNA sequence: TGCGCCAGCAGCCAAGATCCCGTCGGGTCCGAACAGTTCTTC. Amino acids: CASSQDPVGSEQFF.

The V call is TRBV10-3, the J call TRBJ2-3, with 13 positions matching TRBD2. V shed 7 bases and J 6 bases; nucleotides not matched to a gene: 7. CDR1 and CDR2 from the germline V gene are ENHRY and SYGVKD. This CDR3 has 15 amino acids. The CDR3 spells CAIMETSGRTDTQYF. CDR3 DNA sequence: TGTGCCATCATGGAGACTAGCGGGAGGACGGATACGCAGTATTTT.

The chain recombines TRBV9 with TRBJ2-7; TRBD2 matches at 11 bases. With V trimmed by 0 bases and J by 2 bases, 4 bases remained unmatched. The CDR3 loop spans 16 amino acids. Germline V gene lookup returns CDR1 SGDLS and CDR2 YYNGEE. CDR3 in DNA: TGTGCCAGCAGCGTAGGAGGGACTAGCGGTCCCTACGAGCAGTACTTC. Protein sequence: CASSVGGTSGPYEQYF. The variable domain in full, with the rest retrieved from reference TRBV9 and TRBJ2-7, is DSGVTQTPKHLITATGQRVTLRCSPRSGDLSVYWYQQSLDQGLQFLIQYYNGEERAKGNILERFSAQQFPDLHSELNLSSLELGDSALYFCASSVGGTSGPYEQYFGPGTRLTVT.

The chain couples TRBV18 to TRBJ2-5; D is undetermined. The CDR3 has 14 residues. Germline CDR1 reads KGHSH; CDR2 reads LQKENI. Trimming removed 3 bases at V and 5 bases at J, with 13 bases between. For the CDR3, the DNA is TGTGCCAGCTCACCCCCAGGTCGAGCTGAGACCCAGTACTTC. Protein sequence: CASSPPGRAETQYF. Based on the CDR3 plus reference TRBV18 and TRBJ2-5, the full variable domain is NAGVMQNPRHLVRRRGQEARLRCSPMKGHSHVYWYRQLPEEGLKFMVYLQKENIIDESGMPKERFSAEFPKEGPSILRIQQVVRGDSAAYFCASSPPGRAETQYFGPGTRLLVL.